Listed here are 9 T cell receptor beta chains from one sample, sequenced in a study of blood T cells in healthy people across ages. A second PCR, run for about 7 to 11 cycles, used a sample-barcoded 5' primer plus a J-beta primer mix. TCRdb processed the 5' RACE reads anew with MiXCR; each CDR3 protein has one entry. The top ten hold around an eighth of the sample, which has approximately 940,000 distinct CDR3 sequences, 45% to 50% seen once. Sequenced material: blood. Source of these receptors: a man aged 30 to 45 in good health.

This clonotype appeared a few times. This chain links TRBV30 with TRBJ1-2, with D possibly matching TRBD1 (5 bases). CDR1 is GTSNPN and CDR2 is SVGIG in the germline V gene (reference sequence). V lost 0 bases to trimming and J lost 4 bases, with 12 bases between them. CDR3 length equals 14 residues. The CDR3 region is CAWSVQAGPYGYTF. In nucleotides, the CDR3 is TGTGCCTGGAGTGTACAGGCGGGGCCCTATGGCTACACCTTC.

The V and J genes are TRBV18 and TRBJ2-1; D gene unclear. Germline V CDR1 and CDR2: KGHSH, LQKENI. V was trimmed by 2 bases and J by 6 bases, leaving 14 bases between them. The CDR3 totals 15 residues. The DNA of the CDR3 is TGTGCCAGCTCACCATCCCGGTCATCGGGCAATGAGCAGTTCTTC. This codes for CASSPSRSSGNEQFF.

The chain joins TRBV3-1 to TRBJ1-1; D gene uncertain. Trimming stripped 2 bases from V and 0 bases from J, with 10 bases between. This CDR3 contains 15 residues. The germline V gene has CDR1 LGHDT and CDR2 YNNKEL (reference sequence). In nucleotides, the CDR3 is TGTGCCAGCAGCCAAACCGGTATTATGAACACTGAAGCTTTCTTT. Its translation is CASSQTGIMNTEAFF.

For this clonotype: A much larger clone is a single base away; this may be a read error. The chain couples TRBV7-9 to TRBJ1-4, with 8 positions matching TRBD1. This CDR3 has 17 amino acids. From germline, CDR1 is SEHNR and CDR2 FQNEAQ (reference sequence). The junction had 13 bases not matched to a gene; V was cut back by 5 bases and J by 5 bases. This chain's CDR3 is CASSPRDRLTPNEKLFF. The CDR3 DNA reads TGTGCCAGCAGCCCGCGGGACAGGTTAACCCCCAATGAAAAACTGTTTTTT.

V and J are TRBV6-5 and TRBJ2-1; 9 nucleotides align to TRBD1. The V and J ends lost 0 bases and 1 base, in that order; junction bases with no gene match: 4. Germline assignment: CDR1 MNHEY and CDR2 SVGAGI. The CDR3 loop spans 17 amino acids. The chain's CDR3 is CASSYSGTGISYNEQFF. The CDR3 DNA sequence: TGTGCCAGCAGTTACTCCGGGACAGGGATTTCCTACAATGAGCAGTTCTTC.

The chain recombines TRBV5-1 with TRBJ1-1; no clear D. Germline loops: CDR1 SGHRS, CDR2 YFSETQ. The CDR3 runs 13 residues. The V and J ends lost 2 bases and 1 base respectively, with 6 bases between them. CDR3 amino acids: CASSFDGNTEAFF. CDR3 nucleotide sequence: TGCGCCAGCAGCTTCGACGGGAACACTGAAGCTTTCTTT. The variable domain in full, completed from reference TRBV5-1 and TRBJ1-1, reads KAGVTQTPRYLIKTRGQQVTLSCSPISGHRSVSWYQQTPGQGLQFLFEYFSETQRNKGNFPGRFSGRQFSNSRSEMNVSTLELGDSALYLCASSFDGNTEAFFGQGTRLTVV.

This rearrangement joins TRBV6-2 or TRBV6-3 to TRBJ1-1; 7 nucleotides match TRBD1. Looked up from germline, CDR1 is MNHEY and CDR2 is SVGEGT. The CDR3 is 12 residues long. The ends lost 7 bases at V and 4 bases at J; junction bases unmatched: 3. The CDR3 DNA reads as TGTGCCAGCAACGACAGGGCCACTGAAGCTTTCTTT. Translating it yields CASNDRATEAFF.

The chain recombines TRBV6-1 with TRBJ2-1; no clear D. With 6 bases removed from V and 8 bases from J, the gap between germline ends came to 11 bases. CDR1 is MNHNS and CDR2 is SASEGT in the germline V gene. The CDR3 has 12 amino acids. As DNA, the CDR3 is TGTGCCAGCAGATTTAGTCGCGATGAGCAGTTCTTC. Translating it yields CASRFSRDEQFF.

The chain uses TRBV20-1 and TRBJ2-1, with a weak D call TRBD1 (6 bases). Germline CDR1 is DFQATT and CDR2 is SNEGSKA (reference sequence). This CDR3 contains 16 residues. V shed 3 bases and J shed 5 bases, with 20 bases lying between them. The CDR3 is CSARIRTARTHNEQFF. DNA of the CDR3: TGCAGTGCTAGGATCCGGACAGCCCGGACCCACAATGAGCAGTTCTTC.